The entry below gives a single TCR beta chain sequence along with its context. Its specificity is unknown. This may arise from a read error, as a much more abundant clone is one base away. The sample is drawn from a study of T cells in Graves' hyperthyroidism and ophthalmopathy. General study findings and limits: Ophthalmopathy was separated from stable hyperthyroidism by a 13 V-J model. The model made its ophthalmopathy prediction, and onset followed a median around 6.9 months later.

Researchers defined stable Graves' hyperthyroidism as no ophthalmopathy progression within 18 months. Uncontrolled infection, other autoimmune disease, pregnancy or lactation barred patients from enrollment. Trimming cost V 8 bases and J 0 bases, with 10 bases left between them. The V gene's germline CDR1 is MNHEY and CDR2 SVGEGT. The CDR3 extends over 13 amino acids. RNA transcripts gave rise to amplified TCR beta CDR3 regions. HTBI primers were employed in a first-round RT-PCR of the TCR CDR3. TCRdb independently ran MiXCR on the multiplex PCR reads; one entry per CDR3 protein. The sample yields a few hundred thousand distinct CDR3 sequences, under 15% seen once.

Sequencing input: blood. This chain joins TRBV6-2 or TRBV6-3 and TRBJ1-1; D uncertain. The TCR was taken from a woman under 30 with Graves' hyperthyroidism. The CDR3 sequence: CASGRVMNTEAFF. In nucleotides, the CDR3 is TGTGCCAGCGGTCGAGTCATGAACACTGAAGCTTTCTTT.